Listed here is a single T cell receptor (beta chain). Its antigen remains unidentified. The data were produced by immunoSEQ multiplex PCR, yet TCRdb's version contains in-frame clones alone and is incomplete. The table has under 4,000 clones, around 79% seen once; the top ten hold around an eighth. The CDR3 runs 16 residues. The germline CDR1 and CDR2 sequences are SGDLS and YYNGEE. With V trimmed by 4 bases and J by 7 bases, 9 bases remained unmatched. This record comes from a study of chemoradiotherapy in HPV16-positive cancers. Findings of the study overall: Better recurrence-free survival went with HPV-responsive T-cell expansion in HPV16-positive patients.

The sequence derives from a human donor with HPV-associated anogenital cancer. The chain uses TRBV9 and TRBJ2-7; 15 bases line up with TRBD2. Sample collection occurred from a patient who underwent chemoradiotherapy. CDR3 coding DNA: TGTGCCAGCAGCCCACAGGGACTAGCGGGGGGTCGGGAGCAGTACTTC. Translated: CASSPQGLAGGREQYF.